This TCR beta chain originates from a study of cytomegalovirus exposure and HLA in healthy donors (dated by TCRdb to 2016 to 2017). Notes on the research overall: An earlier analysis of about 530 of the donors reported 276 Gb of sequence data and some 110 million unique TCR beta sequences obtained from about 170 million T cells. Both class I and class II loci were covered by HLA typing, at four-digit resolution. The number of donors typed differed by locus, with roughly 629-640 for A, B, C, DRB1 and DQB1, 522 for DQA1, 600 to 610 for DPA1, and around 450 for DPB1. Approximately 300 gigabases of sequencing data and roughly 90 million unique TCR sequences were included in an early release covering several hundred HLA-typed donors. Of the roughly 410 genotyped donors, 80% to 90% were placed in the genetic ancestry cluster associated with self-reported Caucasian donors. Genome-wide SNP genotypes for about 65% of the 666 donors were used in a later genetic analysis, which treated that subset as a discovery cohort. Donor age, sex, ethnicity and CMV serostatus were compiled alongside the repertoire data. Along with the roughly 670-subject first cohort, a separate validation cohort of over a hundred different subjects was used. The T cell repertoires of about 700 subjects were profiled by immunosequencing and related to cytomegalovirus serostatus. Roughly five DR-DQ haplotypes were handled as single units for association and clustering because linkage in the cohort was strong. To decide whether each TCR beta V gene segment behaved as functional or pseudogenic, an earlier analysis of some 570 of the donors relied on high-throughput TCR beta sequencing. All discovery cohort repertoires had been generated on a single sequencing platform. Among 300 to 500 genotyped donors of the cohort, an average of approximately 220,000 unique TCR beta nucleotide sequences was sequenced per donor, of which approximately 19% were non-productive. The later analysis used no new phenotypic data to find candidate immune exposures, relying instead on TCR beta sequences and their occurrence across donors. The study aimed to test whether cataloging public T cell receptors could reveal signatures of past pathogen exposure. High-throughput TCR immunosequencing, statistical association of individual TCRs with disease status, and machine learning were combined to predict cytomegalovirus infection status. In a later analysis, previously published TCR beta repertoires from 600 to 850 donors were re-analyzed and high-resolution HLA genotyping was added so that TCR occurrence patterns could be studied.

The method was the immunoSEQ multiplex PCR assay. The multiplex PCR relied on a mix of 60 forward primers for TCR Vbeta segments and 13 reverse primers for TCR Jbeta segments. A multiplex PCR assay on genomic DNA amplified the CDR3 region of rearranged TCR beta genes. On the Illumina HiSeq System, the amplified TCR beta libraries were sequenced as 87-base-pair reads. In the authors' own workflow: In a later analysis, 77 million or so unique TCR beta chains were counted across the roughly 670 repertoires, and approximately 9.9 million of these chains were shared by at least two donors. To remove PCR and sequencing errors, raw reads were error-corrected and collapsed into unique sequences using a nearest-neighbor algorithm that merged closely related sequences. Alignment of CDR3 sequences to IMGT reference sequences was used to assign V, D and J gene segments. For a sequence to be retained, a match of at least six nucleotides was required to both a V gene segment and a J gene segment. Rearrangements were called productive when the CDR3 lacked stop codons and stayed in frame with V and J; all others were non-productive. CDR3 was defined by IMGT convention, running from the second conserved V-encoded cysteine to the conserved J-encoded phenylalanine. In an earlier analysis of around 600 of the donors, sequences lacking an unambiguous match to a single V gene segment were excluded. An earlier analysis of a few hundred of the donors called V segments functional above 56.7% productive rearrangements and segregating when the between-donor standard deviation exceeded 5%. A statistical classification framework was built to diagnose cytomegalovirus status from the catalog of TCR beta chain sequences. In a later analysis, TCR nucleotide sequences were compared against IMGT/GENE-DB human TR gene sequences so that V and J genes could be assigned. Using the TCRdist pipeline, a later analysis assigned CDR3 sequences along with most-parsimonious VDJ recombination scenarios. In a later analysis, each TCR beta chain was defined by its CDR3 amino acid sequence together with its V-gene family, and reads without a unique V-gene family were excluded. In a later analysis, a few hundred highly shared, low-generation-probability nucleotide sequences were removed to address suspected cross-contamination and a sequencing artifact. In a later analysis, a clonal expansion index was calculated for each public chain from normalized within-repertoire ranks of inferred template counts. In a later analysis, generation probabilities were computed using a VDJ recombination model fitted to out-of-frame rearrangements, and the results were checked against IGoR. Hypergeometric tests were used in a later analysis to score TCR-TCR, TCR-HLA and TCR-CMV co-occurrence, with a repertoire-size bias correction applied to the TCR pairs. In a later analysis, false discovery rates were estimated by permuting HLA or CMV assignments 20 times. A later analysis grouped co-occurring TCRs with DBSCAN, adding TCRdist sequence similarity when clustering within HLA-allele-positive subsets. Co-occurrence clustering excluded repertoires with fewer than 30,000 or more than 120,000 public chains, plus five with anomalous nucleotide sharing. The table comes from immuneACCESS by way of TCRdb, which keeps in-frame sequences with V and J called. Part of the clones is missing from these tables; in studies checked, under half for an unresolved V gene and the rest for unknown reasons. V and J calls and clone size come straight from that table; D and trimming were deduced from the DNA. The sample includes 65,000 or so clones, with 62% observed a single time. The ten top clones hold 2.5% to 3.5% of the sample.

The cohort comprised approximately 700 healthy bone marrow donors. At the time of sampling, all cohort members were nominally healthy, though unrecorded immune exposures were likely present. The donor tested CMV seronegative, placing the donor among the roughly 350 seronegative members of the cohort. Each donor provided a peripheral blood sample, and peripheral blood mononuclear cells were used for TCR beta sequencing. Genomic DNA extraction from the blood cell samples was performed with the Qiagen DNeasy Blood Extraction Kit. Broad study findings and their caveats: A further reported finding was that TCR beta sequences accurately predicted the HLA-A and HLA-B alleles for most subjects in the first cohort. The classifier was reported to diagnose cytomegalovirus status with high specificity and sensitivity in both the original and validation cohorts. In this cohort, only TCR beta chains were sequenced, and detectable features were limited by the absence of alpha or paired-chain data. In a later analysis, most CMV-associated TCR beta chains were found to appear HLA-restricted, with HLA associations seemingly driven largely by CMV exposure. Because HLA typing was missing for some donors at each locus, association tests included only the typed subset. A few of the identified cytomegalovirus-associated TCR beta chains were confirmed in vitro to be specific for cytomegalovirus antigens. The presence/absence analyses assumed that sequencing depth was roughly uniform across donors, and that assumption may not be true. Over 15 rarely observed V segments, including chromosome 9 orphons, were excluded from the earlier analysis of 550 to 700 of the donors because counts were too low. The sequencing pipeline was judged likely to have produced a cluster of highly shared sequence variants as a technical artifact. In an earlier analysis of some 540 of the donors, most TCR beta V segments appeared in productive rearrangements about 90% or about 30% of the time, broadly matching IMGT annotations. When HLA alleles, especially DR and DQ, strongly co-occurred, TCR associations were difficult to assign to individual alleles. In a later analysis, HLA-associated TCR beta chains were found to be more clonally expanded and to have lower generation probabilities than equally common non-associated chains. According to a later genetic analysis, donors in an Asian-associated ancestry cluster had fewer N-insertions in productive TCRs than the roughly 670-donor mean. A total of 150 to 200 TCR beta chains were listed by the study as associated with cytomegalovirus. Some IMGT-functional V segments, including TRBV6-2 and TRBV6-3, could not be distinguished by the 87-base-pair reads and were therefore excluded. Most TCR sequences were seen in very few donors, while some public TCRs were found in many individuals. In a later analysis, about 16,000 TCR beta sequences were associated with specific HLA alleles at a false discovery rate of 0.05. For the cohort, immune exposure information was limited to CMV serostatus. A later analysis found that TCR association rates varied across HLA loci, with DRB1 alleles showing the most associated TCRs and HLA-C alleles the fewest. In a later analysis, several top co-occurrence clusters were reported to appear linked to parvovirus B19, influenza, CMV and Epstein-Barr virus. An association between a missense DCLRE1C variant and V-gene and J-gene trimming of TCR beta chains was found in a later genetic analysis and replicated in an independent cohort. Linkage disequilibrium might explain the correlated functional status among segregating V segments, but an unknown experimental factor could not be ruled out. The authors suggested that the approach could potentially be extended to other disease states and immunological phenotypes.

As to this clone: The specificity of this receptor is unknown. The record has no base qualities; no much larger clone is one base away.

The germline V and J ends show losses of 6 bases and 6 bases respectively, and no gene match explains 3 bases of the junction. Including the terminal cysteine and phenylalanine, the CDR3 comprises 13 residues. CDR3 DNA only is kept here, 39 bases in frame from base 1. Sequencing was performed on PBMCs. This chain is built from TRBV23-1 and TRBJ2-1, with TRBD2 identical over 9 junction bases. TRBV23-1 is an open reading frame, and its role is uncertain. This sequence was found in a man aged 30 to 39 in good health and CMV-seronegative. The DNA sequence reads TGCGCCAGCAGGGAGCGGGGGGTCAATGAGCAGTTCTTC. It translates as CASRERGVNEQFF.